This T cell receptor beta chain came from a study of T cells in Graves' hyperthyroidism and ophthalmopathy. The investigators amplified TCR beta CDR3 regions from RNA transcripts. The study used the HTBI primer set for a first-round RT-PCR of the TCR CDR3. One entry per CDR3 protein, called by TCRdb with MiXCR from the multiplex PCR reads. Of about 380,000 distinct CDR3 sequences listed, approximately 12% are singletons. The study, taken as a whole, reports: Peripheral blood also featured most of the thyroid clonotypes expanded above 0.001.

The table lists this clonotype with many counts. Its antigen remains unknown. Thyroid ultrasound and orbital computed tomography, with clinical symptoms and serum thyroxine and TRAb, informed diagnoses. This sequence was found in a man aged 25-45 years with Graves' hyperthyroidism that later progressed to Graves' ophthalmopathy. The source material was blood.

CDR3 sequence: CASSLASGGTYEQYF. The DNA of the CDR3 is TGTGCCAGCAGCTTGGCTAGCGGGGGTACCTACGAGCAGTACTTC. This sequence joins TRBV5-5 and TRBJ2-7; 10 bases line up with TRBD2. The J segment lost 2 bases and the V segment lost 0 bases, leaving 2 bases of the junction unmatched. The V gene's germline CDR1 is SGHKS and CDR2 YYEKEE (reference sequence). The CDR3 contains 15 residues. Full variable domain (missing parts from reference TRBV5-5 and TRBJ2-7): DAGVTQSPTHLIKTRGQQVTLRCSPISGHKSVSWYQQVLGQGPQFIFQYYEKEERGRGNFPDRFSARQFPNYSSELNVNALLLGDSALYLCASSLASGGTYEQYFGPGTRLTVT.